This TCR beta chain emerged from a study of T cell responses to AZD1222 COVID-19 vaccine. Background on the study: Second doses that came at about 4 or about 12 weeks were put together.

V shed 4 bases and J shed 2 bases, with 11 bases lying between them. Per the germline V gene, CDR1 is SGHTA and CDR2 is FQGNSA. The CDR3 consists of 15 residues. Data came from immunoSEQ multiplex PCR; TCRdb stores just in-frame clones and leaves some out. Counted here are under 130,000 clones, around 91% occurring once; the ten biggest clones make up about 48%. The genes are TRBV7-2 and TRBJ1-4, with TRBD1 as a possible D gene (5 bases). This TCR was sampled from an adult in good health. Sequenced here: peripheral blood, sampled on day 0 of AZD1222 vaccination. The CDR3 DNA reads as TGTGCCAGCAGCTCGGAAGGGGCGACTAATGAAAAACTGTTTTTT. It is translated as CASSSEGATNEKLFF.